A single sample is the source of the 22 T cell receptor beta chains below, sequenced in a study of T cells in pancreatic ductal adenocarcinoma. No neoadjuvant therapy was given to the selected pancreatic ductal adenocarcinoma patients before their surgery. Libraries were prepared by immunoSEQ multiplex PCR; TCRdb keeps only in-frame clonotypes and omits some of them. The sample yields about 100,000 clones, roughly 95% seen once. The sample taken for sequencing was PBMCs. The receptor source for this set is a human donor with pancreatic ductal adenocarcinoma.

This chain links TRBV30 with TRBJ2-7; 8 bases fit TRBD2. The CDR3 consists of 13 residues. CDR1 is GTSNPN and CDR2 is SVGIG in the germline V gene (reference sequence). The V and J ends lost 4 bases and 8 bases, in that order; junction bases with no gene match: 10. CDR3 DNA: TGTGCCTGGATGAATGAGCGGGAGTATAAGCAGTACTTC. This sequence encodes CAWMNEREYKQYF.

The chain joins TRBV7-2 to TRBJ2-2, with 8 bases that match TRBD2. Germline loops: CDR1 SGHTA, CDR2 FQGNSA. The CDR3 runs 16 residues. Trimming took 1 base from V and 1 from J; bases not matched to a gene: 2. The DNA of the CDR3 is TGTGCCAGCAGCTTAGGCCTAGCGGGGAACACCGGGGAGCTGTTTTTT. Translated: CASSLGLAGNTGELFF. The whole variable domain, filled in from reference TRBV7-2 and TRBJ2-2, reads GAGVSQSPSNKVTEKGKDVELRCDPISGHTALYWYRQSLGQGLEFLIYFQGNSAPDKSGLPSDRFSAERTGGSVSTLTIQRTQQEDSAVYLCASSLGLAGNTGELFFGEGSRLTVL.

V gene TRBV18 combines with J gene TRBJ2-7; D is undetermined. This CDR3 comprises 15 residues. V was shortened by 1 base and J by 7 bases, with 17 bases between the two germline ends. CDR1 is KGHSH, CDR2 LQKENI, per germline. Written as DNA, the CDR3 is TGTGCCAGCTCACCACTTTCTGATTGGCTCGGGGAGCAGTACTTC. Translating it yields CASSPLSDWLGEQYF.

This chain links TRBV4-3 with TRBJ1-1; D is unclear. CDR3 length equals 11 residues. The germline V and J ends were trimmed by 4 bases and 11 bases, with 11 bases remaining between them. Germline CDR1 LGHNA, CDR2 YSLEER. Here the CDR3 DNA reads TGCGCCAGCAGCCTTCGAGGTAAGGCTTTCTTT. Its translation: CASSLRGKAFF.

This chain joins TRBV28 and TRBJ1-5; D unresolved. CDR3 length: 12 residues. Trimming pared 5 bases from V and 9 bases from J, leaving 11 bases between. Germline V CDR1 and CDR2: MDHEN, SYDVKM. CDR3 region: CASSEGGRPQHF. In DNA form, the CDR3 reads TGTGCCAGCAGTGAGGGCGGGAGGCCCCAGCATTTT.

The chain joins TRBV19 to TRBJ2-7, with TRBD2 matching 9 bases. With 10 bases clipped from V and 1 base from J, the junction kept 17 bases outside the gene matches. The CDR3 extends over 17 amino acids. Germline CDR1 reads LNHDA; CDR2 reads SQIVND (reference sequence). CDR3 amino acids: CATKGRLAGRLSYEQYF. CDR3 DNA: TGTGCCACAAAGGGACGGCTAGCGGGAAGGCTATCCTACGAGCAGTACTTC.

The rearrangement links TRBV28 to TRBJ2-7, with D perhaps matching TRBD2 (5 bases). CDR1 MDHEN and CDR2 SYDVKM come from the germline V gene. There are 13 residues in the CDR3. V was pared by 2 bases and J by 0 bases, with 5 bases between. DNA for the CDR3: TGTGCCAGCAGTTTAGGAGGCTCCTACGAGCAGTACTTC. Translating gives CASSLGGSYEQYF.

This chain uses TRBV18 with TRBJ2-7; 8 bases line up with TRBD2. Germline CDR1 is KGHSH and CDR2 is LQKENI. The V gene end was trimmed by 6 bases and the J gene end by 4 bases; junction bases not matched to a gene: 8. The CDR3 covers 14 residues. The chain's CDR3 is CASSPGGGLYEQYF. The CDR3 DNA follows: TGTGCCAGCTCCCCGGGGGGGGGCCTTTACGAGCAGTACTTC.

The chain joins TRBV5-1 to TRBJ2-7; 11 nucleotides match TRBD1. V was pared by 2 bases and J by 7 bases, with 5 bases of the junction left unmatched. The CDR3 length is 14 residues. CDR1 is SGHRS, CDR2 YFSETQ, per germline. CDR3 DNA sequence: TGCGCCAGCAGCTTAAGGACAGGGGGCGGGGAGCAGTACTTC. Amino acid sequence: CASSLRTGGGEQYF.

The chain employs TRBV10-1 and TRBJ1-4; 10 bases map to TRBD1. Germline loops: CDR1 WNHNN, CDR2 SYGVQD (reference sequence). This CDR3 is 15 amino acids long. CDR3 in amino acids: CASSGTGAICEKLFF. The CDR3 nucleotides read TGCGCAAGCTCCGGGACAGGGGCGATTTGTGAAAAACTGTTTTTT.

The chain is built from TRBV2 and TRBJ2-7, with 8 bases matching TRBD1. This CDR3 spans 13 amino acids. V shed 4 bases, J shed 4 bases, and the junction held 3 bases outside the gene matches. Looked up from germline, CDR1 is SNHLY and CDR2 is FYNNEI. The CDR3 region is CASSGGTGYEQYF. The CDR3 region has the DNA TGTGCCAGCAGTGGTGGGACAGGATACGAGCAGTACTTC.

V gene TRBV30 combines with J gene TRBJ2-2; weak D call: TRBD2 (5 bases). Trimming shortened V by 3 bases and J by 2 bases, and 13 bases separated the two germline ends. From germline, CDR1 is GTSNPN and CDR2 SVGIG (reference sequence). This CDR3 has 15 amino acids. The CDR3 here is CAWRGSPANTGELFF. CDR3 in DNA: TGTGCCTGGAGGGGGAGCCCCGCTAACACCGGGGAGCTGTTTTTT.

The J gene is TRBJ1-2, the V gene TRBV4-1, with 9 nucleotides matching TRBD1. CDR3 length: 13 amino acids. Unmatched junction bases numbered 4, after V lost 6 bases and J lost 5 bases. From germline, CDR1 is MGHRA and CDR2 YSYEKL. The CDR3 is CASSRDREYGYTF. CDR3 coding DNA: TGCGCCAGCAGTCGGGACAGGGAATATGGCTACACCTTC.

The DNA for the CDR3 is TGTGCCAGCAGGAGCCCGGGACAGGGAGGGGGCAATGAGCAGTTCTTC. Its translation: CASRSPGQGGGNEQFF. The rearrangement uses TRBV28 and TRBJ2-1; TRBD1 matches 9 bases. Per the germline V gene, CDR1 is MDHEN and CDR2 is SYDVKM. The CDR3 is made up of 16 amino acids. The J segment lost 6 bases and the V segment lost 6 bases, leaving 12 bases of the junction unmatched.

Only a few counts were recorded for this clone. This chain uses TRBV19 with TRBJ2-4; 10 bases map to TRBD2. The CDR3 contains 14 residues. Trimming at V came to 7 bases and at J to 8 bases, leaving 8 bases not matched to a gene. The germline V gene encodes CDR1 LNHDA and CDR2 SQIVND (reference sequence). CDR3 sequence: CASKGPGTSDIQYF. The CDR3 DNA sequence: TGTGCCAGTAAGGGTCCGGGGACTAGCGACATTCAGTACTTC.

The V and J genes are TRBV19 and TRBJ2-3; 9 nucleotides align to TRBD2. The length of the CDR3 is 20 residues. Trimming took 2 bases from V and 2 from J; bases not matched to a gene: 17. Germline assignment: CDR1 LNHDA and CDR2 SQIVND (reference sequence). CDR3 protein: CASSIIDRLAGPYHTDTQYF. The CDR3 nucleotides read TGTGCCAGTAGTATAATCGATAGGCTAGCGGGACCGTACCACACAGATACGCAGTATTTT.

The chain combines TRBV15 with TRBJ1-2; D is undetermined. Deletions cut 5 bases from V and 5 bases from J, with 9 bases between. The CDR3 consists of 12 residues. Germline V gene lookup returns CDR1 LNHNV and CDR2 YYDKDF (reference sequence). The CDR3: CATSGRTYGYTF. The CDR3 coding sequence is TGTGCCACCAGCGGAAGGACTTATGGCTACACCTTC.

This clone was detected only once. The CDR3 DNA sequence: TGTGCCACCAGCAGAGCAGGGGTGGGGGAGACCCAGTACTTC. It encodes CATSRAGVGETQYF. The chain carries TRBV15 and TRBJ2-5; D possibly corresponds to TRBD1 (6 bases). The germline CDR1 and CDR2 sequences are LNHNV and YYDKDF (reference sequence). This CDR3 is built from 14 residues. Between the trimmed V and J ends, which lost 1 base and 5 bases, there was a span of 11 bases.

The chain uses TRBV6-1 and TRBJ2-6; D unclear. Germline V gene lookup returns CDR1 MNHNS and CDR2 SASEGT. Trimming removed 8 bases at V and 5 bases at J, with 4 bases between. The CDR3 is 11 residues long. CDR3 nucleotide sequence: TGTGCCAGCGACAGGGCCAACGTCCTGACTTTC. Translating gives CASDRANVLTF.

The rearrangement joins TRBV6-1 to TRBJ2-3; 8 bases agree with TRBD2. With 6 bases clipped from V and 2 bases from J, the junction kept 7 bases outside the gene matches. The CDR3 length is 15 residues. Germline V gene lookup returns CDR1 MNHNS and CDR2 SASEGT. Written as DNA, the CDR3 is TGTGCCAGCAGACAACCGGGACTAGACACAGATACGCAGTATTTT. It specifies CASRQPGLDTDTQYF.

This chain links TRBV29-1 with TRBJ1-2; 10 bases map to TRBD1. V dropped 7 bases and J dropped 8; count of bases not matched to a gene: 10. The germline CDR1 and CDR2 sequences are SQVTM and ANQGSEA. The CDR3 is 13 amino acids. The CDR3 reads CSAQEDRGRGYTF. The CDR3, as DNA: TGCAGCGCCCAGGAAGACAGGGGGCGAGGCTACACCTTC.

The CDR3 loop reads CAISPGLPNTGELFF. The CDR3 bases are TGTGCCATCAGTCCGGGACTGCCGAACACCGGGGAGCTGTTTTTT. The chain recombines TRBV10-3 with TRBJ2-2; a weak D match, TRBD2 (6 bases). CDR1 is ENHRY, CDR2 SYGVKD, per germline. This CDR3 has 15 residues. Trimming pared 5 bases from V and 0 bases from J, leaving 10 bases between.